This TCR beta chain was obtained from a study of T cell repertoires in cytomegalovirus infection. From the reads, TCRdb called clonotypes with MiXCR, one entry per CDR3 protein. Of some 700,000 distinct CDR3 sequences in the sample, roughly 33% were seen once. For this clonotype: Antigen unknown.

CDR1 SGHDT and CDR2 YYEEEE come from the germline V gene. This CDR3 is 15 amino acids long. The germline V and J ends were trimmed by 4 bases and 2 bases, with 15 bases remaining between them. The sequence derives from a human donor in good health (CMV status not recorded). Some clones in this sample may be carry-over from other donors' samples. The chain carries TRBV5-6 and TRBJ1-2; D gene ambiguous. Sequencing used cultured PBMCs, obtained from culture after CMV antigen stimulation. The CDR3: CASSPPFGENYGYTF. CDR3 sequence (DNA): TGTGCCAGCAGCCCCCCTTTCGGGGAGAACTATGGCTACACCTTC.